A selection of T cell receptor beta chains follows, all from one sample in a study of beta chain features in type 1 diabetes. Produced via immunoSEQ multiplex PCR; TCRdb's table is partial and in-frame only. The data contain 900,000 or so clones, roughly a sixth of them singletons. Sequences were obtained from naive CD4+ T cells from blood. These receptors originate from a woman between 18 and 29 years old in good health. The CDR3 runs from the conserved cysteine through the conserved F or W. The D gene is left open where the match is weak. A clone size is listed for some rows: how often the clone was seen (once, few, many), or a class if it is expanded.

>TRBD1|TRBV19|TRBJ1-2|-
TGTGCCAGTAGTACCCCGGGACAGGCCTATGGCTACACCTTC
CASSTPGQAYGYTF
>-|TRBV7-2|TRBJ2-1|-
TGTGCCAGCAGCTTAGTTACCAATGAGCAGTTCTTC
CASSLVTNEQFF
>TRBD2|TRBV9|TRBJ2-3|-
TGTGCCAGCAGCTTACTAGCGGGAGGGATAGATACGCAGTATTTT
CASSLLAGGIDTQYF
>-|TRBV5-5|TRBJ2-1|few
TGTGCCAGCTTTCGGGCCGACATCCACACACGCAATGAGCAGTTCTTC
CASFRADIHTRNEQFF
>TRBD2|TRBV7-9|TRBJ2-6|-
TGTGCCAGCAGCTTATATTCTGAGGGAGGGCGATCTGGGGCCAACGTCCTGACTTTC
CASSLYSEGGRSGANVLTF
>-|TRBV5-1|TRBJ2-5|-
TGCGCCAGCAGCTTGGCAAGCCGGGAGACCCAGTACTTC
CASSLASRETQYF
>TRBD1|TRBV2|TRBJ2-1|few
TGTGCCAGCATAGGACAGGGGTTAATGAATGAGCAGTTCTTC
CASIGQGLMNEQFF
>TRBD2|TRBV18|TRBJ2-3|-
TGTGCCAGCTCACCAAGAACTAGCGGGAGCGCCAAAAACGGGGCAGATACGCAGTATTTT
CASSPRTSGSAKNGADTQYF
>-|TRBV14|TRBJ2-6|few
TGTGCCAGCAGCCCCTTAAGGACTGAACCCAGGGGGGACGGTGGGGCCAACGTCCTGACTTTC
CASSPLRTEPRGDGGANVLTF
>TRBD1|TRBV19|TRBJ2-6|-
TGTGCCAGTAGTCGGGCCGTAAGACAGGGGCCCTCTGGGGCCAACGTCCTGGCTTTC
CASSRAVRQGPSGANVLAF
>-|TRBV6-4|TRBJ2-2|-
TGTGCCAGCAGTGCGTCAGTTGGGACTGGGAACACCGGGGAGCTGTTTTTT
CASSASVGTGNTGELFF
>-|TRBV5-1|TRBJ2-7|-
TGCGCCAGCAGCATTACACCGGACGGTCACTACGAGCAGTACTTC
CASSITPDGHYEQYF
>-|TRBV18|TRBJ2-5|-
TGTGCCAGCTCACCAGGGGGGGAGACCCAGTACTTC
CASSPGGETQYF
>-|TRBV27|TRBJ2-2|-
TGTGCCAGCAGTTTTCAGGGTCGGGACACCGGGGAGCTGTTTTTT
CASSFQGRDTGELFF
>TRBD2|TRBV5-4|TRBJ2-4|few
TGTGCCAGCAGCCTGGACCAGGCGGGGGTCAAAAACATTCAGTACTTC
CASSLDQAGVKNIQYF
>TRBD1|TRBV28|TRBJ2-4|few
TGTGCCAGCAGAACAGGGACAGGGAAAAACATTCAGTACTTC
CASRTGTGKNIQYF
>-|TRBV4-2|TRBJ2-1|-
TGTGCCAGCAGCCAGGTGGGTGGCTCCTACAATGAGCAGTTCTTC
CASSQVGGSYNEQFF
>TRBD2|TRBV7-2|TRBJ2-3|-
TGTGCCAGCAGCCGGGGGCGACTAGCGGGAATCCAAATCACAGATACGCAGTATTTT
CASSRGRLAGIQITDTQYF
>TRBD2|TRBV15|TRBJ2-5|-
TGTGCCACCAGCAGAGACCGAGGCACGGGAGGGACCCAGTACTTC
CATSRDRGTGGTQYF
>-|TRBV19|TRBJ1-1|-
TGTGCCAGTAGTCGCAACCCACAGGAAGCTTTCTTT
CASSRNPQEAFF
>TRBD1|TRBV2|TRBJ1-2|few
TGTGCCAGCAGTGCCCTGACAGGGTTCGGGGGCTACACCTTC
CASSALTGFGGYTF
>TRBD2|TRBV5-6|TRBJ2-7|-
TGTGCCAGCAGCCCTAAGGGACTACCCATCGAGGGCGAGCAGTACTTC
CASSPKGLPIEGEQYF
>-|TRBV6-1|TRBJ2-2|-
TGTGCCAGCACAGGGGAGACGAACACCGGGGAGCTGTTTTTT
CASTGETNTGELFF
>TRBD2|TRBV4-3|TRBJ2-3|-
TGCGCCAGCAGCCGCGCGGTGGCCCCCCGGGAGCGGGAGGTGGGAGATACGCAGTATTTT
CASSRAVAPREREVGDTQYF
>-|TRBV20-1|TRBJ2-3|-
TGCAGTGCTGAACTAGATAATACGCAGTATTTT
CSAELDNTQYF
>TRBD1|TRBV29-1|TRBJ2-3|few
TGCAGCGTCGGGACAGGAACCACAGATACGCAGTATTTT
CSVGTGTTDTQYF
>-|TRBV5-6|TRBJ2-5|-
TGTGCCAGCAGCTTGGGCGGCGCGTCAGAGACCCAGTACTTC
CASSLGGASETQYF
>-|TRBV7-9|TRBJ2-5|few
TGTGCCAGCAGCTTATATAAGGCGGGGCGGGAGACCCAGTACTTC
CASSLYKAGRETQYF
>-|TRBV5-6|TRBJ2-7|-
TGTGCCAGCAGCCGAGGGGCTGGATACGAGCAGTACTTC
CASSRGAGYEQYF
>-|TRBV5-1|TRBJ2-1|few
TGCGCCAGCAGCTTGGGTCGGGGGTTTTACAATGAGCAGTTCTTC
CASSLGRGFYNEQFF
>-|TRBV10-3|TRBJ2-3|many
TGTGCCATCAGTGAGAAGGGCTTGGATACGCAGTATTTT
CAISEKGLDTQYF
>TRBD2|TRBV13|TRBJ2-5|-
TGTGCCAGCAGCTACGTTAGCGGGAGGAACCTGGAGACCCAGTACTTC
CASSYVSGRNLETQYF
>-|TRBV28|TRBJ2-7|-
TGTGCCAGCAGTTTATGGTCCGTTCCTAGCTTTATCTACGAGCAGTACTTC
CASSLWSVPSFIYEQYF
>TRBD1|TRBV6-5|TRBJ2-7|-
TGTGCCAGCAGGAAGACAGGGGTTCCGTACGAGCAGTACTTC
CASRKTGVPYEQYF
>-|TRBV7-3|TRBJ2-2|few
TGTGCCAGCAGCTACGGGACATTTAACACCGGGGAGCTGTTTTTT
CASSYGTFNTGELFF
>-|TRBV19|TRBJ2-1|few
TGTGCCAGTACCCCAGCGGGTGGTCGACGGCCCCATGAGCAGTTCTTC
CASTPAGGRRPHEQFF
>-|TRBV5-1|TRBJ2-5|few
TGCGCCAGCAGCTCCGGGACAAAAGAGACCCAGTACTTC
CASSSGTKETQYF
>-|TRBV6-6|TRBJ1-5|few
TGTGCCAGCAGCCAACGACAGGCGGGGAGCAATCAGCCCCAGCATTTT
CASSQRQAGSNQPQHF
>-|TRBV7-6|TRBJ2-2|-
TGTGCCAGCAGCTTAGGTGTCACCCGGAACACCGGGGAGCTGTTTTTT
CASSLGVTRNTGELFF
>-|TRBV4-2|TRBJ2-7|few
TGTGCCAGCAGCCACCCCTGGACTAGGGGGCTTCTCGAGCAGTACTTC
CASSHPWTRGLLEQYF
>-|TRBV20-1|TRBJ1-1|-
TGCACTCTAGGGGGAACTGAAGCTTTCTTT
CTLGGTEAFF
>TRBD1|TRBV10-1|TRBJ2-7|few
TGCGCCAGCAGTGAAACCCGGACAGGGCGGGACGAGCAGTACTTC
CASSETRTGRDEQYF
>-|TRBV7-9|TRBJ1-5|few
TGTGCCAGCAGCCTCGGCAGCCACAATCAGCCCCAGCATTTT
CASSLGSHNQPQHF
>-|TRBV5-1|TRBJ2-5|few
TGCGCCAGCAGCTGGGGAGCAGGGGTAGAGACCCAGTACTTC
CASSWGAGVETQYF
>-|TRBV7-9|TRBJ2-1|few
TGTGCCAGCGGCGGTAGCGGCTACAATGAGCAGTTCTTC
CASGGSGYNEQFF
>-|TRBV6-6|TRBJ2-7|few
TGTGCCAGCAGTTACTTACCGGGGCGCGAGCAGTACTTC
CASSYLPGREQYF
>-|TRBV18|TRBJ1-2|-
TGTGCCAGCTCACCAGGGTGGATAGTAGCTAACTATGGCTACACCTTC
CASSPGWIVANYGYTF
>-|TRBV5-1|TRBJ1-5|-
TGCGCCAGCAGCTTGGAGGGGCGTTGGAATCAGCCCCAGCATTTT
CASSLEGRWNQPQHF
>-|TRBV28|TRBJ2-1|-
TGTGCCAGCAGAAACAGGGTCTACAATGAGCAGTTCTTC
CASRNRVYNEQFF
>-|TRBV10-3|TRBJ2-1|few
TGTGCCATCCAGGAGAGACCAAATTACAATGAGCAGTTCTTC
CAIQERPNYNEQFF
>-|TRBV7-3|TRBJ1-1|-
TGTGCCAGCAGCCTCAACAGGGACCCGAACACTGAAGCTTTCTTT
CASSLNRDPNTEAFF
>TRBD2|TRBV18|TRBJ2-1|few
TGTGCCAGCCCACCGGGACTAGCGACCAATGAGCAGTTCTTC
CASPPGLATNEQFF
>-|TRBV6-5|TRBJ2-3|few
TGTGCCAGCAGTTACTCGGGACTCCAAGCCGTAGATACGCAGTATTTT
CASSYSGLQAVDTQYF
>TRBD2|TRBV5-1|TRBJ2-7|-
TGCGCCAGCAGCTTGAGTCTAGCGGGGAGCTCCTACGAGCAGTACTTC
CASSLSLAGSSYEQYF
>-|TRBV9|TRBJ2-3|-
TGTGCCAGCAGCAGACCGACTGCGTCAGATACGCAGTATTTT
CASSRPTASDTQYF